This TCR beta chain was identified in a study of radiotherapy plus CTLA-4 blockade in lung cancer. Per germline, CDR1 MNHEY and CDR2 SVGAGI. This CDR3 is built from 15 residues. The V end was cut by 6 bases, the J end by 2 bases, with 16 bases between. Libraries were prepared by immunoSEQ multiplex PCR; TCRdb keeps only in-frame clonotypes and omits some of them. This sample has about 80,000 clones; roughly 80% occur once, and the top ten carry 0.79%. Chemo-refractory metastatic non-small-cell lung cancer patients were treated with focal radiation plus CTLA-4 blockade with ipilimumab. General observations from the study: Increased serum interferon-beta after radiation also reportedly predicted response strongly. Following radiotherapy plus ipilimumab, tumor-derived TCR clones expanded in the blood.

This clone appeared once. Its antigen remains unidentified. V and J are TRBV6-5 and TRBJ1-2; D is unresolved. This sequence originates from a human donor with non-small cell lung cancer who had stable disease on radiotherapy plus ipilimumab. The sequencing here drew on peripheral blood, taken from a patient treated with radiotherapy plus ipilimumab. DNA of the CDR3: TGTGCCAGCAGCCCAGGATACAGATCAAACTATGGCTACACCTTC. This encodes CASSPGYRSNYGYTF.